The TCR beta chain under discussion was sequenced for a study of T cell clones after liver transplantation (dated by TCRdb to the late 2010s). Study-wide context: The samples were obtained from ITN030ST, a randomized trial that attempted immunosuppression withdrawal within 2 years after liver transplantation. As an antigen-independent comparator for donor-reactive sequences, third party-reactive TCRbeta sequences were also identified from pre-transplant MLRs. The studied cohort comprised 8 liver transplant recipients, 3 classified as tolerant and 5 as non-tolerant. Blood samples were collected pre-transplant, then pre-randomization ahead of withdrawal, and finally post-randomization once withdrawal had either been completed or failed. The subjects received no induction therapy and were kept on standard immunosuppression until randomization at 12-24 months post-transplant. After a pre-transplant mixed lymphocyte reaction, TCRbeta sequencing was used to pinpoint donor-reactive T cell clones, which were subsequently tracked in post-transplant blood. Three of the eight recipients were HCV-positive; the others were transplanted for non-autoimmune, non-viral indications. Tolerance meant complete immunosuppression withdrawal for at least one year without liver enzymes rising beyond twice the upper limit of normal. Overall study results and their limits: Donor-reactive sequences decreased more than third party-reactive sequences, which suggests partial antigen-specific deletion that was not related to withdrawal success. When repertoire turnover was taken into account, detection of donor-reactive sequences was significantly reduced in 7 of 8 subjects for CD4 and in 8 of 8 subjects for CD8. Because no allograft tissue specimens were available, donor-reactive T cells may have migrated into the graft instead of being deleted. The conclusions were considered preliminary, being limited by small, heterogeneous patient numbers and non-standardized post-transplant time points. In two subjects, low numbers of available donor cells limited the measurable donor-reactive repertoire. In most of the 8 subjects, circulating donor-reactive CD4 TCRbeta sequences decreased significantly after transplant, regardless of tolerance or HCV status.

Frozen genomic DNA underwent high-throughput TCRbeta CDR3 sequencing by immunoSEQ, including PCR amplification, mapping, bias correction and internal controls. Turning to the authors' computational methods: Productive rearrangements were kept, and unique TCRbeta sequences were defined by CDR3 nucleotide sequence plus V and J gene. For classification of a sequence as donor-reactive, at least 5-fold expansion in CFSE-low cells relative to unstimulated pre-transplant cells and a frequency of at least 0.01% were required. Minimum frequency thresholds were set for each subject based on the unstimulated sample with the lowest template count, ensuring at least 90% detection power. Repertoire turnover was measured by Jensen-Shannon divergence between the top 1000 TCRbeta sequences post- and pre-transplant. Changes in detection of donor-reactive sequences were tested with two-sided Fisher's exact tests. The table was pulled from immuneACCESS by TCRdb, which kept in-frame rearrangements only. Such tables lose some clones; where checked, under half of the loss comes from unresolved V genes, and the rest has no known cause. Clonal size and the V and J genes are those of that table, whereas D and trimming came from the DNA. Within this sample are tens of thousands of clones, with roughly nine tenths of them counted one time only. The ten most abundant clones make up approximately 2.6% of the sample.

The V end loses 6 bases and the J end loses 5 bases, and a stretch of 13 bases separates them. The CDR3 spans 13 residues, from the cysteine through the phenylalanine. Solely the CDR3 DNA is kept, with 39 bases framed from the first base. From the germline V gene, CDR1 is SGHTA and CDR2 is FQGNSA. On this clone: What antigen it recognizes has not been identified. No much larger clonotype is one base removed from it; base qualities were not supplied.

The sample's time point, from its label and the paper: pre-transplant. Thawed unstimulated PBMCs were stained for CD3, CD4 and CD8 and FACS-sorted into CD3+CD4+ and CD3+CD8+ populations. All 8 studied subjects were randomized to withdrawal of immunosuppression. The Qiagen DNeasy Blood and Tissue Kit was used for isolation of genomic DNA. The material sequenced was CD4+ T cells from blood, taken before liver transplant. The TCR sequence derives from a human donor who received a liver transplant. The chain uses TRBV7-2 and TRBJ2-5; a tentative D match to TRBD2 spans 6 bases. The CDR3: CASRGGFMETQYF. The sequence in DNA is TGTGCCAGCAGGGGGGGTTTTATGGAGACCCAGTACTTC.